The rows below give T cell receptor beta chains drawn from one sample of a study of blood T cells in healthy people across ages. TCRdb itself ran the 5' RACE reads through MiXCR, one entry per CDR3 protein. This sample has some 760,000 distinct CDR3 sequences, with roughly 25% found just once. These data also formed part of another study, on T cells of mothers and their children.

What was sequenced was blood. The receptors originated from a boy under 18 in good health. Both conserved end residues are trimmed from each CDR3. The D gene is left open where the match is weak.

d_gene	v_gene	j_gene	CDR3aa
NA	TRBV6-2/TRBV6-3	TRBJ1-1	AGSYIRANTEAF
NA	TRBV29-1	TRBJ1-2	SVPTNYGYT
NA	TRBV6-2/TRBV6-3	TRBJ1-1	ASSYGTSAEAF
NA	TRBV5-1	TRBJ2-5	ASSLFTDQETQY
TRBD1	TRBV7-9	TRBJ2-7	ASSPRTGAAYEQY
TRBD2	TRBV4-1	TRBJ2-7	ASSPTSGYYEQY
TRBD2	TRBV27	TRBJ2-1	ASSRLAGAYNEQF
NA	TRBV4-1	TRBJ1-1	ASSQPRKNTEAF
TRBD2	TRBV20-1	TRBJ2-3	SARASGYDTDTQY
NA	TRBV7-2	TRBJ2-3	ASSYTPIPPTDTQY
TRBD1	TRBV7-2	TRBJ2-2	ASSRGTGVLNTGELF
NA	TRBV3-1	TRBJ2-7	ASSQPGLHYEQY
NA	TRBV12-3/TRBV12-4	TRBJ2-5	ASSSGSYQETQY
NA	TRBV15	NA	ATKEGTGSPTYEQY
NA	TRBV29-1	TRBJ2-1	SVQEGSWNEQF
TRBD2	TRBV6-2/TRBV6-3	NA	ASRLAGVGNEQF
NA	TRBV27	TRBJ2-5	ASSPTSFETQY
NA	TRBV7-9	TRBJ2-7	ASSLVATREQY
NA	TRBV7-2	TRBJ1-2	ASSLAGTYYGYT
NA	TRBV24-1	TRBJ2-1	ATSDLGGHEQF
TRBD2	TRBV15	TRBJ2-1	ATSRAGAAGGRYNEQF
NA	TRBV6-5	TRBJ2-5	ANYHPGRKETQY
NA	TRBV7-2	TRBJ1-2	ASSLVQQGLYGYT
TRBD2	TRBV7-3	TRBJ2-5	ASSPKAGGQETQY
NA	TRBV4-3	TRBJ1-2	ASSPNGAWDYGYT
TRBD1	TRBV7-8	TRBJ2-5	ASSLDGGRQGARDTQY
NA	TRBV2	TRBJ2-5	ASSDPSVAETQY
NA	TRBV20-1	TRBJ2-5	SDGLEAQY
TRBD1	TRBV11-2	TRBJ2-5	ASRYLGGGETQY
TRBD1	TRBV6-6	TRBJ1-5	AGSPDRDAQPQH
NA	TRBV28	TRBJ2-5	ASSFGPEGETQY
NA	TRBV9	TRBJ1-2	ASRPGGGNGYT
NA	TRBV6-6	TRBJ1-1	ASSYSEPTEAF
TRBD1	TRBV6-5	TRBJ1-2	ASSKQGVVGYGYT
NA	TRBV12-3/TRBV12-4	TRBJ2-2	ASTTERYANTGELF
NA	TRBV5-1	TRBJ2-7	ATSPQPVGGSYEQY
NA	TRBV5-6	TRBJ2-1	ASMQGPNEQF
NA	TRBV7-9	TRBJ2-6	ASSLRRVAGANVLT
NA	TRBV29-1	TRBJ2-1	SVASGDYNEQF
NA	TRBV25-1	TRBJ1-5	ASSEGGSTSNQPQH